This T cell receptor beta chain was recovered during a study of T cells in Graves' hyperthyroidism and ophthalmopathy. Study-wide findings and caveats: Most thyroid clonotypes expanded above 0.001 appeared in blood too.

Investigators excluded patients with uncontrolled infection, other autoimmune disease, pregnancy or lactation. PBMCs came from roughly 10 ml fresh peripheral blood. About this clonotype itself: Its antigen is not identified.

Amplification targeted TCR beta CDR3 regions from RNA transcripts. Initially, a first-round RT-PCR of the TCR CDR3 employed the HTBI primer set. TCRdb called the multiplex PCR reads again in MiXCR, with one record for every CDR3 protein. The sample shows 700,000 or so distinct CDR3 sequences, roughly 15% of them seen only once. J lost 7 bases, V lost 1 base, and 5 bases had no gene match. Germline-derived CDR1 and CDR2 are LNHNV and YYDKDF (reference sequence). The CDR3 has 15 residues. Sequenced input: blood. The V and J genes are TRBV15 and TRBJ2-1, with 9 bases lining up with TRBD2. This TCR came from a man aged 18-30 years with Graves' hyperthyroidism. CDR3 in DNA: TGTGCCACCAGCAGAGTAGCGGGAGTTGGGAATGAGCAGTTCTTC. It specifies CATSRVAGVGNEQFF.